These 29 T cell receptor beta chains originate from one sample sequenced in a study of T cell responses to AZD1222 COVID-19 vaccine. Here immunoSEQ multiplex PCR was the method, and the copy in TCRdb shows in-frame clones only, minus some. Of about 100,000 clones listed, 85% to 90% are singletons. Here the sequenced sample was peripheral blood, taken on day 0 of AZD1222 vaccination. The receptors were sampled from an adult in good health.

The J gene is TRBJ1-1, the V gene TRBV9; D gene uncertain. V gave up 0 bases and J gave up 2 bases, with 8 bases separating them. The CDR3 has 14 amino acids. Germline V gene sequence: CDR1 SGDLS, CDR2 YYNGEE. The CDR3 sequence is CASSVAELNTEAFF. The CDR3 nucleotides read TGTGCCAGCAGCGTAGCTGAGTTAAACACTGAAGCTTTCTTT.

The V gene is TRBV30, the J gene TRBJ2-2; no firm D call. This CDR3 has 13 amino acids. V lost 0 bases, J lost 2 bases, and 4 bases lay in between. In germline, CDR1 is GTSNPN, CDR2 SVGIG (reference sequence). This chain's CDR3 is CAWSVSNTGELFF. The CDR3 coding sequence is TGTGCCTGGAGTGTATCTAACACCGGGGAGCTGTTTTTT.

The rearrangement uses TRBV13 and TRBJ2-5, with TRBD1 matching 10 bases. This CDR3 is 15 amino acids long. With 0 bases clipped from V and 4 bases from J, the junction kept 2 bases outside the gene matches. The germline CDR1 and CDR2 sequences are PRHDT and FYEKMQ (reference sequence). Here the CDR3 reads CASSLGGTGVETQYF. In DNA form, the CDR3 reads TGTGCCAGCAGCTTAGGAGGGACAGGGGTAGAGACCCAGTACTTC.

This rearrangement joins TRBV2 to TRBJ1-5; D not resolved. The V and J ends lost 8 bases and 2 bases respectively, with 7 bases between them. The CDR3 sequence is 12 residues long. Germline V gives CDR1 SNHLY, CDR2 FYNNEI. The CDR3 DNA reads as TGTGCCAGCGGGGTAGGCAATCAGCCCCAGCATTTT. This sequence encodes CASGVGNQPQHF.

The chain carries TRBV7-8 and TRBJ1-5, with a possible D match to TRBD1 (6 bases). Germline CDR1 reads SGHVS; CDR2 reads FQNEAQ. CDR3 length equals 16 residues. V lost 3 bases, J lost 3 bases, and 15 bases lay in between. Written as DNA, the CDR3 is TGTGCCAGCAGCTTGGTGAGCAGGGGCGTCAATCAGCCCCAGCATTTT. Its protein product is CASSLVSRGVNQPQHF.

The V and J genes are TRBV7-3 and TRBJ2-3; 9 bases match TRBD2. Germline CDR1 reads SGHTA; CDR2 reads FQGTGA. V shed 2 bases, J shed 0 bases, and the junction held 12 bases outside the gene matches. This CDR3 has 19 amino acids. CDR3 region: CASSLYLVPAGGSTDTQYF. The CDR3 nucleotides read TGTGCCAGCAGCTTATACCTCGTCCCAGCGGGGGGTAGCACAGATACGCAGTATTTT.

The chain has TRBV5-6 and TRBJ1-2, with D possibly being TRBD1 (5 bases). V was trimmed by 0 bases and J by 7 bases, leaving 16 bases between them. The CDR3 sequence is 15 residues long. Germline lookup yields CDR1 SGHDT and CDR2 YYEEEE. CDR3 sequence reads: CASSLGPDTGVGYTF. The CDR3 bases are TGTGCCAGCAGCTTGGGGCCCGACACGGGGGTTGGCTACACCTTC.

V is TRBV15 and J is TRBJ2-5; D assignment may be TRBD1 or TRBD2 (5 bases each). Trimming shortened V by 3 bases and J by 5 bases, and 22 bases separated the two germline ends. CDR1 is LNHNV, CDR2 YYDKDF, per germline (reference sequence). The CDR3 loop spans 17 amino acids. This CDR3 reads CATSSGGGRGRGETQYF. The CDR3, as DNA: TGTGCCACCAGCAGTGGGGGTGGTCGGGGCAGAGGCGAGACCCAGTACTTC.

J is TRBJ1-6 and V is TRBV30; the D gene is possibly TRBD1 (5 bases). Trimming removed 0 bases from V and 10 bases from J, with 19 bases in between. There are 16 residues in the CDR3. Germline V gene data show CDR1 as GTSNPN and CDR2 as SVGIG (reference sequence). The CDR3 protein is CAWSVRGWAKTSPLHF. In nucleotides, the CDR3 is TGTGCCTGGAGTGTAAGGGGCTGGGCAAAGACGTCACCCCTCCACTTT.

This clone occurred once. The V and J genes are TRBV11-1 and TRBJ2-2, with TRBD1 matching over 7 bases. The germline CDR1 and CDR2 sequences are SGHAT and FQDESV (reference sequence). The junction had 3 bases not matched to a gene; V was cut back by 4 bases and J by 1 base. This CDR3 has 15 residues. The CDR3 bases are TGTGCCAGCAGCTCCGACAGGGTGAACACCGGGGAGCTGTTTTTT. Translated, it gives CASSSDRVNTGELFF.

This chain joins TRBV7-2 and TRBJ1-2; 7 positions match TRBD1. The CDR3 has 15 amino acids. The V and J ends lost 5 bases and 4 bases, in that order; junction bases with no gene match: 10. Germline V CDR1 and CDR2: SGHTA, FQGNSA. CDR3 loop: CASSLGTELLYGYTF. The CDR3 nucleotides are TGTGCCAGCAGCCTGGGGACAGAGTTACTCTATGGCTACACCTTC.

The CDR3 sequence is CASSLVDRLNTEAFF. For the CDR3, the DNA is TGTGCCAGCAGCTTGGTCGACAGGTTGAACACTGAAGCTTTCTTT. The V call is TRBV5-8, the J call TRBJ1-1; possibly TRBD1 for D (6 bases). Germline CDR1 reads SGHTS; CDR2 reads YDEGEE. The CDR3 totals 15 residues. V was cut by 0 bases and J by 0 bases, with 9 bases left in between.

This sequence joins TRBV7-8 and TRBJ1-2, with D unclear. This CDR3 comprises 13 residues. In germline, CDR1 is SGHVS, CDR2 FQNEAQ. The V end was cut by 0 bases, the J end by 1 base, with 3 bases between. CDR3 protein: CASSLANNYGYTF. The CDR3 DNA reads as TGTGCCAGCAGCTTAGCTAATAACTATGGCTACACCTTC.

CDR3 bases: TGTGCCAGCAGCTCAAGACGGGTGGGACGGCTAAACTACGAGCAGTACTTC. It yields the protein CASSSRRVGRLNYEQYF. This chain uses TRBV7-8 with TRBJ2-7; D might be TRBD1 or TRBD2, each matching 5 bases. From germline, CDR1 is SGHVS and CDR2 FQNEAQ. Trimming stripped 4 bases from V and 3 bases from J, with 22 bases between. This CDR3 is 17 amino acids long.

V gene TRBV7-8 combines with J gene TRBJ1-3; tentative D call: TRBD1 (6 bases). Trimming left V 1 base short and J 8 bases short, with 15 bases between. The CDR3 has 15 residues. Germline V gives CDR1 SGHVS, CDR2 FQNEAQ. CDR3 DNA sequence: TGTGCCAGCAGCTTAGTGGACAGTGAGGGGCACACCATATATTTT. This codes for CASSLVDSEGHTIYF. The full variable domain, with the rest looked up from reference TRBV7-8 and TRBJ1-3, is GAGVSQSPRYKVAKRGQDVALRCDPISGHVSLFWYQQALGQGPEFLTYFQNEAQLDKSGLPSDRFFAERPEGSVSTLKIQRTQQEDSAVYLCASSLVDSEGHTIYFGEGSWLTVV.

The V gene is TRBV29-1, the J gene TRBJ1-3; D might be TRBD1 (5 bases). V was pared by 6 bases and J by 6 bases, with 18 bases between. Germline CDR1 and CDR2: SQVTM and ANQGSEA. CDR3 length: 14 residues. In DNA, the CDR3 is TGCAGCGTGGGAAGCCAGGGAGCAACAAACACCATATATTTT. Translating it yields CSVGSQGATNTIYF.

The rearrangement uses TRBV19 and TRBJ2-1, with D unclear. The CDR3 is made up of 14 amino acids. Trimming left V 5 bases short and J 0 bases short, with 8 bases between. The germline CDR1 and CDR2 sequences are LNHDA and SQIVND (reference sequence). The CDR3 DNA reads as TGTGCCAGTAGTGGGGTCAACTCCTACAATGAGCAGTTCTTC. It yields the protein CASSGVNSYNEQFF.

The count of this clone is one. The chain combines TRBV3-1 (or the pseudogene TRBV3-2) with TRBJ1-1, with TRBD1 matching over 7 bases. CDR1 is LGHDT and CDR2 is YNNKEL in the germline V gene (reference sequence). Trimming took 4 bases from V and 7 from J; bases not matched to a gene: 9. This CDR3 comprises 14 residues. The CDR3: CASSPRGERDEAFF. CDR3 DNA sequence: TGTGCCAGCAGCCCCAGGGGGGAAAGGGATGAAGCTTTCTTT.

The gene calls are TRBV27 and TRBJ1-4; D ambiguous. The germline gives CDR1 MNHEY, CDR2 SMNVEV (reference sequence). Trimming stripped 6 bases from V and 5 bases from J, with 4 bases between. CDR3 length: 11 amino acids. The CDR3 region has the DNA TGTGCCAGCAGGGGGAATGAAAAACTGTTTTTT. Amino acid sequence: CASRGNEKLFF.

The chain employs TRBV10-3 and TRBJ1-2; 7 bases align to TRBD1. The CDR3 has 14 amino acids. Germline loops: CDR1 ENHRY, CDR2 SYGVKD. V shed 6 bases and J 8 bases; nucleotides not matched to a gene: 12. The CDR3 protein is CAISPQTGSEGYTF. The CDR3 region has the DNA TGTGCCATCAGCCCCCAGACAGGGTCGGAGGGCTACACCTTC.

The CDR3: CATSHGLANYGYTF. The DNA for the CDR3 is TGTGCCACTTCCCATGGCCTAGCTAACTATGGCTACACCTTC. The V gene is TRBV7-9, the J gene TRBJ1-2; no reliable D call. This CDR3 contains 14 residues. Germline CDR1 and CDR2: SEHNR and FQNEAQ (reference sequence). The V end was cut by 10 bases, the J end by 0 bases, with 15 bases between.

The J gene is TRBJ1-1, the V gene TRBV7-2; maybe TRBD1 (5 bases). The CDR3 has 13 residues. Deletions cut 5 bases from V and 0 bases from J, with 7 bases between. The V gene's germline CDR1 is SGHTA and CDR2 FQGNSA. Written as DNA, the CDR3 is TGTGCCAGCAGCGGGGGAATGAACACTGAAGCTTTCTTT. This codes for CASSGGMNTEAFF. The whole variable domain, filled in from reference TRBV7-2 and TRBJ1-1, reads GAGVSQSPSNKVTEKGKDVELRCDPISGHTALYWYRQSLGQGLEFLIYFQGNSAPDKSGLPSDRFSAERTGGSVSTLTIQRTQQEDSAVYLCASSGGMNTEAFFGQGTRLTVV.

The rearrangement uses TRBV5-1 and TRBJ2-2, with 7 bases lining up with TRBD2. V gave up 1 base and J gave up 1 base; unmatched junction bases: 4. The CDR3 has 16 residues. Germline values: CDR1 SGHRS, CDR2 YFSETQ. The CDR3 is CASSLSGIGNTGELFF. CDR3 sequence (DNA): TGCGCCAGCAGCTTGAGCGGGATTGGGAACACCGGGGAGCTGTTTTTT.

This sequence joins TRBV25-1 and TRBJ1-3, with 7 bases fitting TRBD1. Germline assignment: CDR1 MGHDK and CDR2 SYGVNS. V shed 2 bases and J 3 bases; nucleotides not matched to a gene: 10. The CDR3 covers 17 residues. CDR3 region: CASSEHSGTEGGNTIYF. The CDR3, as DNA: TGTGCCAGCAGTGAACACTCCGGGACAGAAGGTGGAAACACCATATATTTT.

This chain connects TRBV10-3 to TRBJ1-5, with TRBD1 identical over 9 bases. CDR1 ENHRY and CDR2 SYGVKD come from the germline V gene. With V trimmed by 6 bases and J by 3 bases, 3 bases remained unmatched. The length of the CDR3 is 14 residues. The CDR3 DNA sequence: TGTGCCATCAGGGACAGGGGTTCCAATCAGCCCCAGCATTTT. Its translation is CAIRDRGSNQPQHF.

The CDR3 DNA is TGTGCCAGCAGCGATCGCAGAGCTAATGAAAAACTGTTTTTT. Translation: CASSDRRANEKLFF. The chain uses TRBV7-2 and TRBJ1-4; no reliable D call. Germline CDR1 reads SGHTA; CDR2 reads FQGNSA. This CDR3 region has 14 residues. The ends were cut back, 5 bases at V and 3 bases at J, with 10 bases in the middle.

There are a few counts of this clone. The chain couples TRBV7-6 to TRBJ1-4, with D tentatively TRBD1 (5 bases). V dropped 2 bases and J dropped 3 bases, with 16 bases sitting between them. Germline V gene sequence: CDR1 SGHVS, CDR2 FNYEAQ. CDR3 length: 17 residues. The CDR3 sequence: CASSLRVGDRPNEKLFF. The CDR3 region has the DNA TGTGCCAGCAGCTTAAGGGTGGGGGACCGGCCTAATGAAAAACTGTTTTTT. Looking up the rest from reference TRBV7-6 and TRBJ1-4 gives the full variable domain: GAGVSQSPRYKVTKRGQDVALRCDPISGHVSLYWYRQALGQGPEFLTYFNYEAQQDKSGLPNDRFSAERPEGSISTLTIQRTEQRDSAMYRCASSLRVGDRPNEKLFFGSGTQLSVL.

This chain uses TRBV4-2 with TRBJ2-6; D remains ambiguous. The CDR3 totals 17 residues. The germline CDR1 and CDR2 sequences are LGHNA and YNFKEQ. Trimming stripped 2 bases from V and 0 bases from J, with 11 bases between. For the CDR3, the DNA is TGTGCCAGCAGCCAAACTACGGGCCGCTCTGGGGCCAACGTCCTGACTTTC. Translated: CASSQTTGRSGANVLTF.

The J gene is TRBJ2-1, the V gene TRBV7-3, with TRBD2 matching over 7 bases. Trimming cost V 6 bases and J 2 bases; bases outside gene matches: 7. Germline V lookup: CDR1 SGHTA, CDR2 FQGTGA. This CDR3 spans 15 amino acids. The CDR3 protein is CASSSGAGAYNEQFF. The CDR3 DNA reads TGTGCCAGCAGTTCCGGGGCGGGGGCCTACAATGAGCAGTTCTTC.